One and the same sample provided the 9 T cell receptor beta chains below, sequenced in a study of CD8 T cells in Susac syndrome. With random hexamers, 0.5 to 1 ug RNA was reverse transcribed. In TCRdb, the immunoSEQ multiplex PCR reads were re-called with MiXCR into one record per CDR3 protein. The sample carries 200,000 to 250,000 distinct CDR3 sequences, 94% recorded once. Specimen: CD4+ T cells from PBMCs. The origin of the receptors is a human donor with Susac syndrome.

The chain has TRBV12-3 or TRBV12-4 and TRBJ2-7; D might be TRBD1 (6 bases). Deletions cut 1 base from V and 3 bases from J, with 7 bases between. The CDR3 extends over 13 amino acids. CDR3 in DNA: TGTGCCAGCAGTTTAGGGACAGACTACGAGCAGTACTTC. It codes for CASSLGTDYEQYF.

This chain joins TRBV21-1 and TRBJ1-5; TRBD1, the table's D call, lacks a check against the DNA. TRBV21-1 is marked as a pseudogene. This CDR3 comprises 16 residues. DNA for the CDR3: TGTGCCAGCAGCCCAGGGAAAGGTAATTCGACCCAGCCCCAGCATTTT. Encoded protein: CASSPGKGNSTQPQHF.

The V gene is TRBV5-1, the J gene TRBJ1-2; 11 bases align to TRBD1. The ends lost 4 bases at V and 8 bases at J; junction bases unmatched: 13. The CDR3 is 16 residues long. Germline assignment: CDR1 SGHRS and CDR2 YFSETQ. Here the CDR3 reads CASSPQGGQGADGYTF. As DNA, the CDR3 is TGCGCCAGCAGCCCGCAGGGAGGACAGGGGGCTGACGGCTACACCTTC.

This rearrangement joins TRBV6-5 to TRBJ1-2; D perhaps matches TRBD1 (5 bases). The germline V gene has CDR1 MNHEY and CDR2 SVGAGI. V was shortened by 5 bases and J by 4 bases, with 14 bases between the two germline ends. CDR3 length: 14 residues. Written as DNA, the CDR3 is TGTGCCAGCAGTGCAGGGAAATTGGTCTATGGCTACACCTTC. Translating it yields CASSAGKLVYGYTF.

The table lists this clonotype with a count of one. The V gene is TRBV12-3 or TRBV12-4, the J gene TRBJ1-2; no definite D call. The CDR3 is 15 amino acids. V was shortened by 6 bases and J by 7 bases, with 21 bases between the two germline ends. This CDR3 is CASSLSLGSAAGYTF. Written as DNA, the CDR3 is TGTGCCAGCAGCTTATCGCTTGGCTCCGCGGCTGGCTACACCTTC.

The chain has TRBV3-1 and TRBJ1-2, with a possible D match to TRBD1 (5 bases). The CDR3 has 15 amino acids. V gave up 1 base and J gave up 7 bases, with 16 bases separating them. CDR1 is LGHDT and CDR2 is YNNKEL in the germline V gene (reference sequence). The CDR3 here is CASSQAVGERAGYTF. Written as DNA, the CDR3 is TGTGCCAGCAGCCAAGCGGTGGGGGAAAGGGCTGGCTACACCTTC.

The CDR3 sequence: CAIKDGPYEQYF. The CDR3 region has the DNA TGTGCCATCAAGGATGGGCCCTACGAGCAGTACTTC. The chain recombines TRBV10-3 with TRBJ2-7, with D hard to call. CDR3 length equals 12 residues. CDR1 and CDR2 from the germline V gene are ENHRY and SYGVKD. Trimming removed 7 bases at V and 2 bases at J, with 9 bases between.

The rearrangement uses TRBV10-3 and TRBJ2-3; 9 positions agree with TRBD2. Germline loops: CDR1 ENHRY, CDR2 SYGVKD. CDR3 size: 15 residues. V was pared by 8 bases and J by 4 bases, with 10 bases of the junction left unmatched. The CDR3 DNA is TGTGCCATCTCGGATCGGACTAGCGCGGCAGATACGCAGTATTTT. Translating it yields CAISDRTSAADTQYF.

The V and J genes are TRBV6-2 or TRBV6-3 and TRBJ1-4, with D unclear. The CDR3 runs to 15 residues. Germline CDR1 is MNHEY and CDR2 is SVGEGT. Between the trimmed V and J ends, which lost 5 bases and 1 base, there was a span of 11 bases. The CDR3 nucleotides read TGTGCCAGCAGTACCCCGACGGAAACTAATGAAAAACTGTTTTTT. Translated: CASSTPTETNEKLFF.